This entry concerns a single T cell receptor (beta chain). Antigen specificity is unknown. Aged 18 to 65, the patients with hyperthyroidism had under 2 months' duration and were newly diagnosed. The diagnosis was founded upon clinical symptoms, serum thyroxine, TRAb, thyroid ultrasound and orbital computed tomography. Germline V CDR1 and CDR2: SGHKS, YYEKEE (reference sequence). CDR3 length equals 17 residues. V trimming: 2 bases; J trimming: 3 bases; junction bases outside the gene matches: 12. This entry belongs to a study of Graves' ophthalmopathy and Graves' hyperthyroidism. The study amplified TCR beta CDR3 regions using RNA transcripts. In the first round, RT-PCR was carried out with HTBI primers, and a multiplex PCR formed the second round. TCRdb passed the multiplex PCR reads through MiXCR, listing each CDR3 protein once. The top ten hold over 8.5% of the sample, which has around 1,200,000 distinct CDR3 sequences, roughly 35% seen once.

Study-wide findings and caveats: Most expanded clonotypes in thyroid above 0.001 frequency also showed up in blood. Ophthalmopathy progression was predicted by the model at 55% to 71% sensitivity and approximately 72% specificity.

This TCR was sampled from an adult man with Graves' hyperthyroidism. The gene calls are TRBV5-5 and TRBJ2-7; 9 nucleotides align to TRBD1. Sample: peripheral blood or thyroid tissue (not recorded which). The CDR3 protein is CASSFRRRDRENYEQYF. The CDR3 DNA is TGTGCCAGCAGCTTTCGGAGACGGGACAGGGAAAACTACGAGCAGTACTTC.